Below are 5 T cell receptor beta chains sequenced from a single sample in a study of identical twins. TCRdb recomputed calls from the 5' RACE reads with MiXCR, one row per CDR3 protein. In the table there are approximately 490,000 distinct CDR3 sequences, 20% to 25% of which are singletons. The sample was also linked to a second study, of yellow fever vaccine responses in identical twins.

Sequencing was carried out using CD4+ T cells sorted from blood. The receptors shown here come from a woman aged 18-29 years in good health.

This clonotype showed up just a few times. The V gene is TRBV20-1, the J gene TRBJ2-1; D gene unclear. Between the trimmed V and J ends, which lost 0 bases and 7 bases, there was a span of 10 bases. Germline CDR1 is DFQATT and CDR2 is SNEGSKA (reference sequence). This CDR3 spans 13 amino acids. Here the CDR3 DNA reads TGCAGTGCTAGAGATCCTCCTGGGAATGAGCAGTTCTTC. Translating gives CSARDPPGNEQFF.

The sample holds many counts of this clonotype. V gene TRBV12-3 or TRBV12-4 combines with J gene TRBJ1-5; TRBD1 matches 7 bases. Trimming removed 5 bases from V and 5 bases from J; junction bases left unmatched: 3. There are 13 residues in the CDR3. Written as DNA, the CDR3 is TGTGCCAGCAGTCCCCAGGGGGATCAGCCCCAGCATTTT. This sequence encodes CASSPQGDQPQHF.

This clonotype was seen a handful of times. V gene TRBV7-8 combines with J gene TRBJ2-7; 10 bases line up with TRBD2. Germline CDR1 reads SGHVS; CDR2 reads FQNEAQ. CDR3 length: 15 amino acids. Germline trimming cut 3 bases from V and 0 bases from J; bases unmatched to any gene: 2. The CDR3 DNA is TGTGCCAGCAGCTTCCTAGCGGGGGACTCCTACGAGCAGTACTTC. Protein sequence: CASSFLAGDSYEQYF.

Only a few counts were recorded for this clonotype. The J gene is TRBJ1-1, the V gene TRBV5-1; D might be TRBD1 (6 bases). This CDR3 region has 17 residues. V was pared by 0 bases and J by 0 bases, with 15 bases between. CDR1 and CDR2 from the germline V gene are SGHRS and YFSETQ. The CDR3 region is CASSLGGAGTLNTEAFF. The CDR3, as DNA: TGCGCCAGCAGCTTGGGCGGCGCTGGGACATTGAACACTGAAGCTTTCTTT. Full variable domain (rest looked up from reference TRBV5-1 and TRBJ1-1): KAGVTQTPRYLIKTRGQQVTLSCSPISGHRSVSWYQQTPGQGLQFLFEYFSETQRNKGNFPGRFSGRQFSNSRSEMNVSTLELGDSALYLCASSLGGAGTLNTEAFFGQGTRLTVV.

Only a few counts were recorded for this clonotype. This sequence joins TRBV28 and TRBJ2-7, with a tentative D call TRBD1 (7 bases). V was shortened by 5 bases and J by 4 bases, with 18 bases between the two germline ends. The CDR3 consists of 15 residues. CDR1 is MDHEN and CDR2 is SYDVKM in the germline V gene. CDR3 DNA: TGTGCCAGCAGTCCCAGGAGGGGGCTCGTTTACGAGCAGTACTTC. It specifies CASSPRRGLVYEQYF. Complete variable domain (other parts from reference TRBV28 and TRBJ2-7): DVKVTQSSRYLVKRTGEKVFLECVQDMDHENMFWYRQDPGLGLRLIYFSYDVKMKEKGDIPEGYSVSREKKERFSLILESASTNQTSMYLCASSPRRGLVYEQYFGPGTRLTVT.